These 14 T cell receptor beta chains originate from one sample sequenced in a study of radiotherapy plus CTLA-4 blockade in lung cancer (dated by TCRdb to 2016 to 2019). The library was produced with the immunoSEQ multiplex PCR assay. Held by TCRdb, this immuneACCESS table contains in-frame sequences only and omits some clones. Under half of the omission traces to an unresolved V gene where checked; the cause of the rest is unknown. In all, the sample holds roughly 110,000 clones, and about four fifths of those were seen once. Of the sample, around 3% is held by the ten largest clones. The sequencing here drew on peripheral blood, taken from a patient treated with radiotherapy plus ipilimumab. These TCRs come from a human donor with non-small cell lung cancer that progressed on radiotherapy plus ipilimumab. Some clones in this sample may be carry-over from other donors' samples.

V gene TRBV2 combines with J gene TRBJ2-2; 7 positions agree with TRBD2. Germline values: CDR1 SNHLY, CDR2 FYNNEI. The CDR3 spans 14 residues. Trimming cost V 7 bases and J 4 bases; bases outside gene matches: 6. The CDR3 bases are TGTGCCAGCATAGCCGGGAGGAGCACCGGGGAGCTGTTTTTT. This gives the protein CASIAGRSTGELFF.

This clone was picked up one time. One end of the junction varies from germline; a read error may be responsible. This sequence joins TRBV27 and TRBJ1-2; D is ambiguous. Germline V lookup: CDR1 MNHEY, CDR2 SMNVEV (reference sequence). This CDR3 spans 13 amino acids. CDR3 DNA: TGTGTCAGCAGTTTATCCCAGAGCTATGGCTACACCTTC. This codes for CVSSLSQSYGYTF.

The chain has TRBV6-5 and TRBJ2-3; D is unresolved. Germline V gene data show CDR1 as MNHEY and CDR2 as SVGAGI. V dropped 7 bases and J dropped 6 bases, with 14 bases sitting between them. CDR3 size: 13 residues. The DNA for the CDR3 is TGTGCCAGCATTTCCGGGCAGGACGATACGCAGTATTTT. Translation gives CASISGQDDTQYF.

This chain links TRBV4-1 with TRBJ2-7; the D gene is possibly TRBD1 (6 bases). V was pared by 3 bases and J by 3 bases, with 9 bases between. The germline gives CDR1 MGHRA, CDR2 YSYEKL. The CDR3 loop spans 13 amino acids. The CDR3 sequence: CASSQDRNYEQYF. The CDR3 DNA reads TGCGCCAGCAGCCAGGACAGAAACTACGAGCAGTACTTC.

This clone was counted between two and nine times. This chain connects TRBV30 to TRBJ2-5, with unresolved D. Per germline, CDR1 GTSNPN and CDR2 SVGIG (reference sequence). The V end was cut by 0 bases, the J end by 7 bases, with 9 bases between. The CDR3 contains 12 residues. In nucleotides, the CDR3 is TGTGCCTGGAGTGTCATCGGTGGGACCCAGTACTTC. Translated: CAWSVIGGTQYF.

The V and J genes are TRBV5-1 and TRBJ1-6; D not resolved. Between the trimmed V and J ends, which lost 4 bases and 4 bases, there was a span of 15 bases. Germline CDR1 SGHRS, CDR2 YFSETQ. The CDR3 runs to 16 residues. CDR3: CASSQWQQTYNSPLHF. The CDR3 DNA sequence: TGCGCCAGCAGCCAGTGGCAGCAGACTTATAATTCACCCCTCCACTTT.

This chain connects TRBV9 to TRBJ2-1, with D possibly called TRBD1 or TRBD2 (5 bases each). Germline lookup yields CDR1 SGDLS and CDR2 YYNGEE. V was cut by 0 bases and J by 0 bases, with 13 bases left in between. The length of the CDR3 is 17 residues. CDR3 DNA: TGTGCCAGCAGCGTAGACACAACGAGGGGCTCCTACAATGAGCAGTTCTTC. Translated: CASSVDTTRGSYNEQFF.

The V gene is TRBV5-1, the J gene TRBJ2-1; 7 bases line up with TRBD2. With V trimmed by 1 base and J by 4 bases, 5 bases remained unmatched. The CDR3 runs 15 residues. Germline V gives CDR1 SGHRS, CDR2 YFSETQ. The CDR3 DNA reads TGCGCCAGCAGCTTGTACCTAGCGGATTACAATGAGCAGTTCTTC. Translation gives CASSLYLADYNEQFF.

The chain couples TRBV6-1 to TRBJ2-5; no firm D call. This CDR3 has 13 amino acids. V shed 8 bases and J shed 5 bases, with 15 bases lying between them. Germline V gives CDR1 MNHNS, CDR2 SASEGT. The CDR3 is CASGNPPAETQYF. The CDR3 nucleotides are TGTGCCAGCGGTAACCCCCCGGCGGAGACCCAGTACTTC.

The sample holds a few counts of this clone. The rearrangement links TRBV6-6 to TRBJ1-5, with D uncertain. Trimming stripped 5 bases from V and 4 bases from J, with 9 bases between. CDR3 length equals 13 residues. Germline V gives CDR1 MNHNY, CDR2 SVGAGI (reference sequence). CDR3 DNA: TGTGCCAGCAGTGCCTCCCTAAATCAGCCCCAGCATTTT. Translation gives CASSASLNQPQHF.

The chain combines TRBV6-1 with TRBJ1-5; the D is unclear. The germline V gene encodes CDR1 MNHNS and CDR2 SASEGT. Trimming took off 5 bases at V and 7 bases at J, with 12 bases between the two ends. This CDR3 is built from 13 residues. The CDR3 bases are TGTGCCAGCAGTACGCCCTGGGGACAGCCCCAGCATTTT. It encodes CASSTPWGQPQHF.

This clone has only one observation. The V and J genes are TRBV6-1 and TRBJ1-4; D is unresolved. V was clipped by 4 bases and J by 8 bases, with 17 bases between them. The germline gives CDR1 MNHNS, CDR2 SASEGT. The CDR3 totals 15 residues. The CDR3 sequence is CASSGEGGDREKLFF. In DNA, the CDR3 is TGTGCCAGCAGTGGAGAGGGAGGTGACCGGGAAAAACTGTTTTTT.

This sequence joins TRBV9 and TRBJ1-3; no clear D. The CDR3 has 12 amino acids. Trimming left V 3 bases short and J 5 bases short, with 6 bases between. Germline V CDR1 and CDR2: SGDLS, YYNGEE. For the CDR3, the DNA is TGTGCCAGCAGCGGCCTACGAAACACCATATATTTT. This gives the protein CASSGLRNTIYF.

The chain couples TRBV5-6 to TRBJ1-6; D might be TRBD1 (6 bases). Trimming stripped 5 bases from V and 7 bases from J, with 10 bases between. The CDR3 sequence is 13 residues long. Per germline, CDR1 SGHDT and CDR2 YYEEEE. The CDR3: CASRITGNSPLHF. The CDR3 nucleotides read TGTGCCAGCAGAATCACAGGGAATTCACCCCTCCACTTT. Looking up the rest from reference TRBV5-6 and TRBJ1-6 gives the full variable domain: DAGVTQSPTHLIKTRGQQVTLRCSPKSGHDTVSWYQQALGQGPQFIFQYYEEEERQRGNFPDRFSGHQFPNYSSELNVNALLLGDSALYLCASRITGNSPLHFGNGTRLTVT.